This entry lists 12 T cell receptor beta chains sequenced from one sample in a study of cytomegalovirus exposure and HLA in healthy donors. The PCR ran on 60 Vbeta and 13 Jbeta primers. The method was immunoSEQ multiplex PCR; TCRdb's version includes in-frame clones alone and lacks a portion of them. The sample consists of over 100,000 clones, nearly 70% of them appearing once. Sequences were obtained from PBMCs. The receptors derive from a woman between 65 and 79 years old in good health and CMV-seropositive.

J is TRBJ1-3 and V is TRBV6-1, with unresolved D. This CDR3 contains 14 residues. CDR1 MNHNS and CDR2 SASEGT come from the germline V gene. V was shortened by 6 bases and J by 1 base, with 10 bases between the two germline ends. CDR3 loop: CASRSSGSGNTIYF. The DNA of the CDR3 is TGTGCCAGCAGGAGCTCGGGATCTGGAAACACCATATATTTT.

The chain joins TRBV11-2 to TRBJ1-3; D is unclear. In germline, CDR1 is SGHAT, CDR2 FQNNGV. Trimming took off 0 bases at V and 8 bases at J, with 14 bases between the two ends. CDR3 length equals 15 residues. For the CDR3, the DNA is TGTGCCAGCAGCTTAGATCTAGGAAACATCCACACCATATATTTT. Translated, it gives CASSLDLGNIHTIYF.

CDR3 nucleotides: TGTGCCAGCAGCTTGGCTGTATTGGGGGCCGTGACTAATGAAAAACTGTTTTTT. Protein: CASSLAVLGAVTNEKLFF. The gene calls are TRBV5-5 and TRBJ1-4, with D perhaps TRBD1 (6 bases). CDR3 length: 18 amino acids. Trimming stripped 0 bases from V and 2 bases from J, with 17 bases between. Per germline, CDR1 SGHKS and CDR2 YYEKEE (reference sequence). The complete variable domain, with remaining parts taken from reference TRBV5-5 and TRBJ1-4, reads DAGVTQSPTHLIKTRGQQVTLRCSPISGHKSVSWYQQVLGQGPQFIFQYYEKEERGRGNFPDRFSARQFPNYSSELNVNALLLGDSALYLCASSLAVLGAVTNEKLFFGSGTQLSVL.

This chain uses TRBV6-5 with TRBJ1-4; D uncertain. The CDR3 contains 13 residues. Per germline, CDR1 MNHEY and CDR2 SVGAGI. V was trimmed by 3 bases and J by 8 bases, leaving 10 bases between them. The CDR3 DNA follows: TGTGCCAGCAGTTATGACCCAGGAGAAAAACTGTTTTTT. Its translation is CASSYDPGEKLFF.

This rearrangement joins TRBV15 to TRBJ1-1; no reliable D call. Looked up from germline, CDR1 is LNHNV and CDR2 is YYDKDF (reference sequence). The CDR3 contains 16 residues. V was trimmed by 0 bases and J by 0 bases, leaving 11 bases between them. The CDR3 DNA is TGTGCCACCAGCAGAGATTTGGAGAGTATGAACACTGAAGCTTTCTTT. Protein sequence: CATSRDLESMNTEAFF.

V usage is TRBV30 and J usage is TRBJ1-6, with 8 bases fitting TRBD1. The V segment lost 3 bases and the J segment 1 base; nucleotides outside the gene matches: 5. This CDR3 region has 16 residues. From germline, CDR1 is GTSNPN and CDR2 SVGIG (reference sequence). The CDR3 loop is CAWRAQGASYNSPLHF. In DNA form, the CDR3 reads TGTGCCTGGAGGGCCCAGGGGGCATCCTATAATTCACCCCTCCACTTT.

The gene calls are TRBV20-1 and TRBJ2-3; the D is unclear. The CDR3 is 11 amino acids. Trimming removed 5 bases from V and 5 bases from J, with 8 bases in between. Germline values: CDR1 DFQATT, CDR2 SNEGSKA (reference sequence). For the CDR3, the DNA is TGCAGTGCTGCCTCTAGAGATACGCAGTATTTT. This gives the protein CSAASRDTQYF.

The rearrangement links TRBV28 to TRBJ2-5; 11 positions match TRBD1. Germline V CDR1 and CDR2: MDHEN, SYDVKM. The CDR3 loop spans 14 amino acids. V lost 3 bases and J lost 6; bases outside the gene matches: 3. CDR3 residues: CASSFGQGAQTQYF. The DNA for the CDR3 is TGTGCCAGCAGTTTCGGACAGGGGGCTCAGACCCAGTACTTC. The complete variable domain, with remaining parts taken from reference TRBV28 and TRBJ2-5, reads DVKVTQSSRYLVKRTGEKVFLECVQDMDHENMFWYRQDPGLGLRLIYFSYDVKMKEKGDIPEGYSVSREKKERFSLILESASTNQTSMYLCASSFGQGAQTQYFGPGTRLLVL.

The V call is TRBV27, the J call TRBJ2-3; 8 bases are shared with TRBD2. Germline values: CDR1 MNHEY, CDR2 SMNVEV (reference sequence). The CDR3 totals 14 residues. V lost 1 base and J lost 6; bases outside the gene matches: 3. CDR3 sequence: CASSLFPSGDTQYF. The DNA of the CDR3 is TGTGCCAGCAGTTTATTTCCTAGCGGGGATACGCAGTATTTT.

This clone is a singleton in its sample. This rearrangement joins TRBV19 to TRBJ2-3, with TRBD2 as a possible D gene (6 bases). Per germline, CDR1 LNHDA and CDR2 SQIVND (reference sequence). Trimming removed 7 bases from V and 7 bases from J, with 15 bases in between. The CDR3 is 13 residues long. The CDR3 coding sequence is TGTGCCAGTACCCAAGTGGGGGGTTATACGCAGTATTTT. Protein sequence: CASTQVGGYTQYF. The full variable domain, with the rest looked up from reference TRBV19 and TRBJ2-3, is DGGITQSPKYLFRKEGQNVTLSCEQNLNHDAMYWYRQDPGQGLRLIYYSQIVNDFQKGDIAEGYSVSREKKESFPLTVTSAQKNPTAFYLCASTQVGGYTQYFGPGTRLTVL.

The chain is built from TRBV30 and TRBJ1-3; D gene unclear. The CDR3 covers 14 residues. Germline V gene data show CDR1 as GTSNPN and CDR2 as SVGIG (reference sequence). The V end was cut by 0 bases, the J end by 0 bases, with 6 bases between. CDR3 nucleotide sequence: TGTGCCTGGAGTGTCTCCCTCTCTGGAAACACCATATATTTT. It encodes CAWSVSLSGNTIYF.

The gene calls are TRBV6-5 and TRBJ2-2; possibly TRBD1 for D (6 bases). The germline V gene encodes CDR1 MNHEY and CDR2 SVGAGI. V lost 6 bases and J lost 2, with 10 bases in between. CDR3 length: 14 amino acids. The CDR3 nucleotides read TGTGCCAGCAGAGGACAGACTAACACCGGGGAGCTGTTTTTT. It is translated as CASRGQTNTGELFF.